This T cell receptor (beta chain) stems from a study of shared clonotypes between healthy human individuals. Points from the study as a whole: Blood was the sole source, and tissue repertoires probably differ.

Some clones are missing from TCRdb's copy, which holds only in-frame ones; the method was immunoSEQ multiplex PCR. The sample consists of some 510,000 clones, about four fifths of them appearing once. A word on this clone: Its matching antigen is unknown.

The V gene's germline CDR1 is MDHEN and CDR2 SYDVKM. The CDR3 loop spans 15 amino acids. V shed 5 bases and J shed 3 bases, with 17 bases lying between them. There were only Caucasian adults among the donors, and all lived in Nashville, Tennessee. When samples were unsorted, tens of millions of PBMCs were used for genomic DNA. The chain employs TRBV28 and TRBJ2-7; D might be TRBD2 (6 bases). The source of this sequence is a woman in her forties in good health. Some clones in this sample may be carry-over from other donors' samples. The sample taken for sequencing was PBMCs. The CDR3 sequence: CASSPWGDHLYEQYF. CDR3 coding DNA: TGTGCCAGCAGTCCGTGGGGGGACCACCTCTACGAGCAGTACTTC.